The sequence of this TCR beta chain was determined in a study of T cell responses to AZD1222 COVID-19 vaccine. Findings and caveats of the study: Vaccination with two AZD1222 doses was followed by a rise in Spike-specific TCR breadth and depth. Donors were largely white British and mainly female; clonal diversity was possibly underestimated. The repertoires were collected only after the peak T cell response.

Points on this clone: What it recognizes is unknown.

Trimming cost V 4 bases and J 1 base, with 14 bases left between them. In germline, CDR1 is SGHTS, CDR2 YDEGEE. The CDR3 consists of 15 residues. The protocol was immunoSEQ multiplex PCR, while the TCRdb copy is restricted to in-frame clones and leaves out a portion. The sample contains 130,000 or so clones, 85% to 95% of which appear only once. The chain has TRBV5-8 and TRBJ1-2, with D unclear. This clonotype originated in an adult in good health. The sequencing used peripheral blood, collected on day 0 of AZD1222 vaccination. The CDR3 sequence is CASSPDVGVNYGYTF. The CDR3 DNA is TGTGCCAGCAGCCCGGACGTAGGTGTTAACTATGGCTACACCTTC.